This record concerns one TCR beta chain sequence. Its specificity is unknown. CDR3 length: 15 amino acids. Germline values: CDR1 LGHNA, CDR2 YSLEER. V lost 1 base, J lost 2 bases, and 3 bases stayed unmatched. The donors were in the approximately 120-subject validation cohort, distinct from the roughly 670-subject first cohort. This sample is part of a study of cytomegalovirus exposure and HLA in healthy donors. Regarding the study as a whole: Through in vitro validation, three CMV-associated chains were shown to be specific for CMV antigens.

The data were produced by immunoSEQ multiplex PCR, yet TCRdb's version contains in-frame clones alone and is incomplete. The sample shows 190,000 or so clones, 84% of them seen only once. The rearrangement links TRBV4-3 to TRBJ1-2, with 8 bases identical to TRBD1. Specimen: PBMCs. The clonotype originates from a woman in her late teens or twenties in good health and CMV-seropositive. In DNA, the CDR3 is TGCGCCAGCAGCCAAGGACGGACAGGGAACTATGGCTACACCTTC. Translation: CASSQGRTGNYGYTF.